The next 28 T cell receptor beta chains were all read from a single sample in a study of T cell repertoires in cytomegalovirus infection. TCRdb ran MiXCR on the reads and lists one entry per CDR3 protein. The data hold approximately 730,000 distinct CDR3 sequences, with about 28% observed a single time. Their antigens remain unidentified. Sequenced material: cultured CD8+ T cells from PBMCs, taken from culture after CMV antigen stimulation. The source of these receptors is a human donor in good health (CMV status not recorded). Some clones in this sample may be carry-over from other donors' samples.

This clonotype appeared once. V is TRBV12-3 or TRBV12-4 and J is TRBJ2-3; 9 bases agree with TRBD1. The V segment lost 4 bases and the J segment 4 bases; nucleotides outside the gene matches: 6. There are 15 residues in the CDR3. CDR3 region: CASSSPGQGADTQYF. CDR3 sequence (DNA): TGTGCCAGCAGTTCACCGGGACAGGGCGCAGATACGCAGTATTTT.

The sample holds a few counts of this clonotype. This chain links TRBV7-6 with TRBJ1-1; 7 bases fit TRBD1. V was clipped by 4 bases and J by 2 bases; unmatched bases: 7. CDR1 is SGHVS and CDR2 is FNYEAQ in the germline V gene. This CDR3 region has 15 residues. CDR3 loop: CASSSPTGDNTEAFF. For the CDR3, the DNA is TGTGCCAGCAGCTCACCCACAGGGGACAACACTGAAGCTTTCTTT.

This chain uses TRBV9 with TRBJ1-1; D call uncertain. Germline-derived CDR1 and CDR2 are SGDLS and YYNGEE. The CDR3 contains 15 residues. Trimming took 7 bases from V and 0 from J, leaving 16 bases between them. The DNA for the CDR3 is TGTGCCAGCGGTGACACAGAGACTTTGAACACTGAAGCTTTCTTT. Encoded protein: CASGDTETLNTEAFF. The full variable domain, with the rest looked up from reference TRBV9 and TRBJ1-1, is DSGVTQTPKHLITATGQRVTLRCSPRSGDLSVYWYQQSLDQGLQFLIQYYNGEERAKGNILERFSAQQFPDLHSELNLSSLELGDSALYFCASGDTETLNTEAFFGQGTRLTVV.

In this sample, this clonotype turned up a few times. J is TRBJ2-1 and V is TRBV7-8, with D possibly being TRBD2 (5 bases). V lost 3 bases and J lost 3, with 12 bases in between. This CDR3 has 15 residues. Germline CDR1 is SGHVS and CDR2 is FQNEAQ. This chain's CDR3 is CASSFPPGSYNEQFF. CDR3 nucleotide sequence: TGTGCCAGCAGCTTTCCCCCGGGGAGCTACAATGAGCAGTTCTTC.

As for this clonotype: A much larger clone lies one base from this, so it may be a read error. The CDR3 protein is CASSQGNEQYV. The CDR3 DNA follows: TGTGCCAGCAGCCAAGGAAACGAGCAGTACGTC. This chain joins TRBV4-1 and TRBJ2-7; D remains unclear. Germline-derived CDR1 and CDR2 are MGHRA and YSYEKL. This CDR3 comprises 11 residues.

This clonotype was seen only once. V and J are TRBV12-3 or TRBV12-4 and TRBJ2-5; either TRBD1 or TRBD2 may fit D (5 bases each). The CDR3 is 15 residues long. With 7 bases removed from V and 0 bases from J, the gap between germline ends came to 15 bases. CDR3 sequence reads: CASTWGNGHQETQYF. The CDR3 coding sequence is TGTGCCAGCACCTGGGGGAATGGGCACCAAGAGACCCAGTACTTC.

V and J are TRBV12-3 or TRBV12-4 and TRBJ2-1; no reliable D call. The CDR3 has 15 amino acids. V shed 1 base and J shed 5 bases, with 12 bases lying between them. The CDR3 coding sequence is TGTGCCAGCAGTTTAGGGCCTAACACACACAATGAGCAGTTCTTC. It is translated as CASSLGPNTHNEQFF.

The chain carries TRBV6-2 or TRBV6-3 and TRBJ1-5; TRBD1 is a possible D gene (5 bases). V was clipped by 3 bases and J by 6 bases, with 15 bases between them. CDR3 size: 15 residues. CDR1 MNHEY and CDR2 SVGEGT come from the germline V gene. The chain's CDR3 is CASSYSSGSTQPQHF. The CDR3 bases are TGTGCCAGCAGTTATTCTTCAGGGTCTACTCAGCCCCAGCATTTT.

The chain combines TRBV19 with TRBJ2-7; D might be TRBD1 (6 bases). This CDR3 contains 17 residues. Trimming took 3 bases from V and 1 from J, leaving 19 bases between them. Germline lookup yields CDR1 LNHDA and CDR2 SQIVND (reference sequence). DNA of the CDR3: TGTGCCAGTAGTATTCCCCTGCAGGGGATTTGGTCCTACGAGCAGTACGTC. Encoded protein: CASSIPLQGIWSYEQYV.

The rearrangement joins TRBV27 to TRBJ1-4; D call uncertain. The CDR3 extends over 14 amino acids. Germline V lookup: CDR1 MNHEY, CDR2 SMNVEV (reference sequence). V shed 1 base and J shed 8 bases, with 11 bases lying between them. The CDR3 here is CASSLWRGGEKLFF. For the CDR3, the DNA is TGTGCCAGCAGTTTATGGAGAGGAGGGGAAAAACTGTTTTTT.

In DNA, the CDR3 is TGTGCCAGCAGCAACACCGCCTACAATGAGCAGTTCTTC. It translates to CASSNTAYNEQFF. This chain uses TRBV2 with TRBJ2-1; D unclear. The CDR3 contains 13 residues. Germline-derived CDR1 and CDR2 are SNHLY and FYNNEI. V was trimmed by 6 bases and J by 2 bases, leaving 8 bases between them.

V and J are TRBV12-3 or TRBV12-4 and TRBJ1-2; the D is unclear. The length of the CDR3 is 14 residues. V was clipped by 4 bases and J by 8 bases, with 17 bases between them. As DNA, the CDR3 is TGTGCCAGCAGTTCGAAGACTGTTCGTAGAGGCTACACCTTC. Its protein is CASSSKTVRRGYTF.

This clonotype was seen more than once but under ten times. V and J are TRBV7-2 and TRBJ2-3; a weak D match, TRBD2 (7 bases). V lost 0 bases and J lost 6, with 19 bases in between. The CDR3 extends over 17 amino acids. Germline loops: CDR1 SGHTA, CDR2 FQGNSA. The CDR3 bases are TGTGCCAGCAGCTTAGCCCCCCAGGCGGGGGCTGGGGATACGCAGTATTTT. Protein sequence: CASSLAPQAGAGDTQYF.

This clonotype appeared a single time. This chain joins TRBV5-1 and TRBJ1-2, with a tentative D call TRBD1 (5 bases). Germline CDR1 SGHRS, CDR2 YFSETQ. This CDR3 comprises 15 residues. V dropped 4 bases and J dropped 1 base, with 14 bases sitting between them. The CDR3 region has the DNA TGCGCCAGCAGCCCCTCCGGAAGGGGTAACTATGGCTACACCTTC. Protein: CASSPSGRGNYGYTF.

The V call is TRBV4-1, the J call TRBJ1-2; 7 bases are shared with TRBD1. Germline V CDR1 and CDR2: MGHRA, YSYEKL. The V and J ends lost 3 bases and 8 bases, in that order; junction bases with no gene match: 18. The CDR3 extends over 17 amino acids. The CDR3 sequence is CASSHTTGQREHFGYTF. CDR3 bases: TGCGCCAGCAGCCACACAACGGGACAGAGGGAACACTTCGGCTACACCTTC.

CDR3 DNA sequence: TGTGCCAGCAGCCAAGTCGGGGCAGGGGGTTCCTACGAGCAGTACGTC. Amino acid sequence: CASSQVGAGGSYEQYV. The chain is built from TRBV4-1 and TRBJ2-7, with 7 bases that match TRBD1. CDR1 MGHRA and CDR2 YSYEKL come from the germline V gene. The CDR3 runs to 16 residues.

The chain combines TRBV6-6 with TRBJ1-1; D may be TRBD1 (5 bases). The V and J ends lost 0 bases and 3 bases respectively, with 8 bases between them. Germline V gene data show CDR1 as MNHNY and CDR2 as SVGAGI (reference sequence). The CDR3 has 14 amino acids. The CDR3 protein is CASSYSRGDTEAFF. CDR3 nucleotide sequence: TGTGCCAGCAGTTACTCGAGGGGAGACACTGAAGCTTTCTTT.

The chain couples TRBV27 to TRBJ1-6; D is undetermined. The CDR3 extends over 14 amino acids. The germline gives CDR1 MNHEY, CDR2 SMNVEV (reference sequence). Trimming removed 7 bases from V and 6 bases from J, with 13 bases in between. CDR3 in DNA: TGTGCCAGCACCCCGGGCATTGGTAATTCACCCCTCCACTTT. This sequence encodes CASTPGIGNSPLHF.

The CDR3: CASSLGGGTYGYTF. The CDR3 nucleotides are TGTGCCAGCAGCTTAGGGGGGGGAACCTATGGCTACACCTTC. This sequence joins TRBV7-9 and TRBJ1-2; tentative D call: TRBD1 (5 bases). The germline V gene encodes CDR1 SEHNR and CDR2 FQNEAQ (reference sequence). This CDR3 is 14 amino acids long. V was shortened by 1 base and J by 4 bases, with 10 bases between the two germline ends.

The V and J genes are TRBV7-6 and TRBJ2-1; 7 bases map to TRBD2. The V and J ends lost 5 bases and 1 base, in that order; junction bases with no gene match: 5. Per the germline V gene, CDR1 is SGHVS and CDR2 is FNYEAQ. CDR3 length equals 15 residues. This CDR3 is CASSIIGGSYNEQFF. Here the CDR3 DNA reads TGTGCCAGCAGCATAATCGGGGGGTCCTACAATGAGCAGTTCTTC.

This clonotype showed up many times. CDR3 residues: CASSESRGLAVLTGELFF. In DNA, the CDR3 is TGCGCCAGCAGTGAGTCCAGGGGACTAGCGGTCCTAACCGGGGAGCTGTTTTTT. This chain uses TRBV10-1 with TRBJ2-2; 11 bases line up with TRBD2. The V gene end was trimmed by 0 bases and the J gene end by 5 bases; junction bases not matched to a gene: 8. Germline values: CDR1 WNHNN, CDR2 SYGVQD (reference sequence). CDR3 length: 18 amino acids.

In this sample, this clonotype turned up many times. CDR3 region: CASSLLAEPGETQYF. CDR3 sequence (DNA): TGTGCCAGCAGCTTACTAGCGGAGCCCGGGGAGACCCAGTACTTC. This sequence joins TRBV7-3 and TRBJ2-5, with 7 positions matching TRBD2. The CDR3 sequence is 15 residues long. CDR1 is SGHTA, CDR2 FQGTGA, per germline. The J segment lost 5 bases and the V segment lost 2 bases, leaving 8 bases of the junction unmatched.

This clonotype was detected a few times. V usage is TRBV7-6 and J usage is TRBJ2-7; TRBD1 is a possible D gene (5 bases). V lost 0 bases to trimming and J lost 2 bases, with 11 bases between them. The CDR3 sequence is 15 residues long. Germline-derived CDR1 and CDR2 are SGHVS and FNYEAQ. CDR3 loop: CASSLAPQGAYEQYV. In DNA, the CDR3 is TGTGCCAGCAGCTTAGCCCCCCAGGGCGCCTACGAGCAGTACGTC.

The chain is built from TRBV7-2 and TRBJ1-6, with D possibly matching TRBD1 (5 bases). The V gene's germline CDR1 is SGHTA and CDR2 FQGNSA. Trimming pared 1 base from V and 4 bases from J, leaving 14 bases between. The CDR3 has 17 residues. For the CDR3, the DNA is TGTGCCAGCAGCTTAGGACTTCTTCCAGGGTATAATTCACCCCTCCACTTT. Protein sequence: CASSLGLLPGYNSPLHF. The full variable domain, with the rest looked up from reference TRBV7-2 and TRBJ1-6, is GAGVSQSPSNKVTEKGKDVELRCDPISGHTALYWYRQSLGQGLEFLIYFQGNSAPDKSGLPSDRFSAERTGGSVSTLTIQRTQQEDSAVYLCASSLGLLPGYNSPLHFGNGTRLTVT.

The chain couples TRBV7-9 to TRBJ1-5; 7 nucleotides match TRBD1. This CDR3 is 15 amino acids long. Germline CDR1 is SEHNR and CDR2 is FQNEAQ (reference sequence). V lost 5 bases to trimming and J lost 0 bases; unmatched junction nucleotides: 4. The CDR3 DNA reads as TGTGCCAGCAGCCGGGACAGCGATAGCAATCAGCCCCAGCATTTT. This gives the protein CASSRDSDSNQPQHF.

This clonotype was seen a few times. The rearrangement links TRBV2 to TRBJ2-3; perhaps TRBD2 as D (5 bases). Trimming shortened V by 7 bases and J by 1 base, and 15 bases separated the two germline ends. This CDR3 has 15 residues. Germline assignment: CDR1 SNHLY and CDR2 FYNNEI. The CDR3 DNA reads as TGTGCCAGCATCCCTTCCGTCGGGGGCACAGATACGCAGTATTTT. Its protein is CASIPSVGGTDTQYF. Full variable domain (missing parts from reference TRBV2 and TRBJ2-3): EPEVTQTPSHQVTQMGQEVILRCVPISNHLYFYWYRQILGQKVEFLVSFYNNEISEKSEIFDDQFSVERPDGSNFTLKIRSTKLEDSAMYFCASIPSVGGTDTQYFGPGTRLTVL.

V gene TRBV7-6 combines with J gene TRBJ1-2; D not resolved. Germline V gene data show CDR1 as SGHVS and CDR2 as FNYEAQ. The CDR3 loop spans 15 amino acids. Deletions cut 1 base from V and 2 bases from J, with 11 bases between. The CDR3 DNA reads TGTGCCAGCAGCTTAGGTGACGAAGCCAACTATGGCTACACCTTC. Residues: CASSLGDEANYGYTF.

V and J are TRBV12-3 or TRBV12-4 and TRBJ2-4; unclear D gene. This CDR3 spans 13 amino acids. The germline V and J ends were trimmed by 5 bases and 9 bases, with 14 bases remaining between them. The CDR3 nucleotides are TGTGCCAGCAGTCCAAGGCCCGGTGGCATTCAGTACTTC. It encodes CASSPRPGGIQYF.